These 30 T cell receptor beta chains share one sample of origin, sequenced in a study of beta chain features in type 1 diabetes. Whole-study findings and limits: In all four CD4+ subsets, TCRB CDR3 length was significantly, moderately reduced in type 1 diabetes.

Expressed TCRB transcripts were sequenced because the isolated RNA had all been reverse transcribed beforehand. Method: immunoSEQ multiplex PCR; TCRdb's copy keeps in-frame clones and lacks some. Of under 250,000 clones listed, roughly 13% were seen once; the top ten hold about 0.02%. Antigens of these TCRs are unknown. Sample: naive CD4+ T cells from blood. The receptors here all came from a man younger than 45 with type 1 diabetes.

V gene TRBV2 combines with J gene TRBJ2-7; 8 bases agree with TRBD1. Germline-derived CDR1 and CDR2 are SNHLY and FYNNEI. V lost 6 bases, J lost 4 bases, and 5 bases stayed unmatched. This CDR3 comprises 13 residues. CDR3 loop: CASSGQGMYEQYF. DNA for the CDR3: TGTGCCAGCAGCGGACAGGGAATGTACGAGCAGTACTTC.

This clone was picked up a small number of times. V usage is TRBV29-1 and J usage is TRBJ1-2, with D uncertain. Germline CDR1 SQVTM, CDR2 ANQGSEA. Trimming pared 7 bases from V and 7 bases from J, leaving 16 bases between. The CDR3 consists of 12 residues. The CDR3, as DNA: TGCAGCGCCGCCGACCCGGGGAGTGGCTACACCTTC. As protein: CSAADPGSGYTF.

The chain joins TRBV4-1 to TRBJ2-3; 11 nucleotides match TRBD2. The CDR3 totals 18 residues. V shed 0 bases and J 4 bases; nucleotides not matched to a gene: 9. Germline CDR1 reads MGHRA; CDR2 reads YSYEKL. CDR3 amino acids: CASSQEGGLAAQSDTQYF. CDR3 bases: TGCGCCAGCAGCCAAGAAGGGGGACTAGCGGCACAGTCAGATACGCAGTATTTT.

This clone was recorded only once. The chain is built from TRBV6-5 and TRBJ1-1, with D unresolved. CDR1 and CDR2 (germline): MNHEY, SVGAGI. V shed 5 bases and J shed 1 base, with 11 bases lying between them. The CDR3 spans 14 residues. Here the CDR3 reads CASSLREANTEAFF. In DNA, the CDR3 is TGTGCCAGCAGTCTTAGGGAGGCGAACACTGAAGCTTTCTTT.

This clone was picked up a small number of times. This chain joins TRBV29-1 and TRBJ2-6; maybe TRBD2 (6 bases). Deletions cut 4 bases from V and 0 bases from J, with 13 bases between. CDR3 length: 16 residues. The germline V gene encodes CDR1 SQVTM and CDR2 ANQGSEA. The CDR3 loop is CSVGSWGVSGANVLTF. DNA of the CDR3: TGCAGCGTTGGGTCTTGGGGGGTCTCTGGGGCCAACGTCCTGACTTTC.

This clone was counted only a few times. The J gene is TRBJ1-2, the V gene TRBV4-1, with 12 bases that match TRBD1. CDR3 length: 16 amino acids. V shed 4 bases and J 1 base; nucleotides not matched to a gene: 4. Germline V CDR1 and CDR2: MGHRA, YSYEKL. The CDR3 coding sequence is TGCGCCAGCAGCCCGGGACAGGGGGCGCTTAACTATGGCTACACCTTC. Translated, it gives CASSPGQGALNYGYTF.

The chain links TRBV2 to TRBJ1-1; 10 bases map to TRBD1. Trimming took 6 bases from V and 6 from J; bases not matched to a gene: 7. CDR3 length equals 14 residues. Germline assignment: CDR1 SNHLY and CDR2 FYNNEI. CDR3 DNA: TGTGCCAGCAGGGTGACAGGGGGCTCGGCTGAAGCTTTCTTT. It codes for CASRVTGGSAEAFF.

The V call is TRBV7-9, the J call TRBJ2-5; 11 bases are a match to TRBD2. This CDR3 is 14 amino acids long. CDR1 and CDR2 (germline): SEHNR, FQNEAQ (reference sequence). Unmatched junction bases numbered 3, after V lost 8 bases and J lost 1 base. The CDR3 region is CASELAGGQETQYF. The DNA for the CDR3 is TGTGCCAGCGAGCTAGCGGGAGGCCAAGAGACCCAGTACTTC.

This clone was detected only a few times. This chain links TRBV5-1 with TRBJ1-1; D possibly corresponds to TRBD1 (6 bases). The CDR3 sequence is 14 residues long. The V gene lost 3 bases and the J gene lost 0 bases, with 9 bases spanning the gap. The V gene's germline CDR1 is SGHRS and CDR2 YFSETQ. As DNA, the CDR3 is TGCGCCAGCAGCTCAACAGGGATGAACACTGAAGCTTTCTTT. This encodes CASSSTGMNTEAFF. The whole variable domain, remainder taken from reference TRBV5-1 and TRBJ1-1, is KAGVTQTPRYLIKTRGQQVTLSCSPISGHRSVSWYQQTPGQGLQFLFEYFSETQRNKGNFPGRFSGRQFSNSRSEMNVSTLELGDSALYLCASSSTGMNTEAFFGQGTRLTVV.

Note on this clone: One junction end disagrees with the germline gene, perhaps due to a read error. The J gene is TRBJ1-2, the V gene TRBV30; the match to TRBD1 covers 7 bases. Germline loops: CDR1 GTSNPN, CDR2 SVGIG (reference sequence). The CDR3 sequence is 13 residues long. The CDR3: CAWSQSGGTPGAF. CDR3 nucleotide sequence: TGTGCCTGGAGTCAATCAGGGGGTACCCCGGGCGCCTTC.

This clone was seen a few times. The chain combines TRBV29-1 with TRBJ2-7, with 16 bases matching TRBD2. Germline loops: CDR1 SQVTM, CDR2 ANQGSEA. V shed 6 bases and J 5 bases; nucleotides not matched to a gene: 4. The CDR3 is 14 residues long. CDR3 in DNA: TGCAGCGTCCTAGGGACTAGCGGGGGGGACGAGCAGTACTTC. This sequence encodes CSVLGTSGGDEQYF.

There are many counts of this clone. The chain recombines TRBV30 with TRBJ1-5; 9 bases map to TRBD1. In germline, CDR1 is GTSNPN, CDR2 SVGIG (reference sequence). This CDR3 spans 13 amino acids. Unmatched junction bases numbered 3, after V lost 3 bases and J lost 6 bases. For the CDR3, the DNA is TGTGCCTGGAGCCGGGGACAGGGTCAGCCCCAGCATTTT. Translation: CAWSRGQGQPQHF.

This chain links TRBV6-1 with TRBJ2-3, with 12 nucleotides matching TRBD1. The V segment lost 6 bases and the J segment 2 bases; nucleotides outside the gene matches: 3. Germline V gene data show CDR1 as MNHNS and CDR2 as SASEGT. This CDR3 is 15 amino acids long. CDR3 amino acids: CASRVGQGATDTQYF. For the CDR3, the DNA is TGTGCCAGCAGGGTGGGACAGGGGGCCACAGATACGCAGTATTTT.

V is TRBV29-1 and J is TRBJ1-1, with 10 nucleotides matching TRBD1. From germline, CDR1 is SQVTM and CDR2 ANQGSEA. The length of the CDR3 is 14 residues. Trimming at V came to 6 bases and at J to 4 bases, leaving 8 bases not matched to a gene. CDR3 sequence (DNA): TGCAGCGTGGCGGTGGACAGGGGGAGCACTGAAGCTTTCTTT. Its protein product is CSVAVDRGSTEAFF.

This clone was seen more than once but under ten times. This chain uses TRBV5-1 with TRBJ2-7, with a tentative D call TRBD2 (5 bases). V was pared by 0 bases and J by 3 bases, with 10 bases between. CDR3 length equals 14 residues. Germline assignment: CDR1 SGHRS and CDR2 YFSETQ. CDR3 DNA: TGCGCCAGCAGCTTGGGCGGTGAGGGCTACGAGCAGTACTTC. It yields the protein CASSLGGEGYEQYF.

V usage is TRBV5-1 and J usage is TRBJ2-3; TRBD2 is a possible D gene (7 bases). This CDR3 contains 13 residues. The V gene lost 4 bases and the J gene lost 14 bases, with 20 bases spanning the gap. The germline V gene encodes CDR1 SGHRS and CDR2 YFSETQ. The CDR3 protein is CASSPGGPPVGYF. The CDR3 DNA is TGCGCCAGCAGCCCGGGGGGCCCTCCGGTTGGGTATTTT. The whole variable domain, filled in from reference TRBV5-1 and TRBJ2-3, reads KAGVTQTPRYLIKTRGQQVTLSCSPISGHRSVSWYQQTPGQGLQFLFEYFSETQRNKGNFPGRFSGRQFSNSRSEMNVSTLELGDSALYLCASSPGGPPVGYFGPGTRLTVL.

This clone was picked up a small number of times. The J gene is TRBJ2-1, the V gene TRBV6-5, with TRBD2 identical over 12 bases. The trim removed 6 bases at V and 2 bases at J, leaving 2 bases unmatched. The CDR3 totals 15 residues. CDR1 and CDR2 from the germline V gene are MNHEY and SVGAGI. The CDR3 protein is CASSRTSGTYNEQFF. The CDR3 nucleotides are TGTGCCAGCAGCCGGACTAGCGGGACCTACAATGAGCAGTTCTTC.

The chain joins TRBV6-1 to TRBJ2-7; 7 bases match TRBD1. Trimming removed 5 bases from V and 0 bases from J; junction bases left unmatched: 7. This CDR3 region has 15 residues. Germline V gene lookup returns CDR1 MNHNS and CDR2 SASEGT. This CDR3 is CASSIQGESSYEQYF. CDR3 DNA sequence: TGTGCCAGCAGTATTCAGGGGGAAAGCTCCTACGAGCAGTACTTC.

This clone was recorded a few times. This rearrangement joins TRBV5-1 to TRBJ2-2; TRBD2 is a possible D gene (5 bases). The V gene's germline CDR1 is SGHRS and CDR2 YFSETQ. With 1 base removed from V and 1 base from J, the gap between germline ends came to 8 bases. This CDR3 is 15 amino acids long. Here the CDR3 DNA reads TGCGCCAGCAGCTTGCGAAGCGGGAACACCGGGGAGCTGTTTTTT. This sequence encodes CASSLRSGNTGELFF.

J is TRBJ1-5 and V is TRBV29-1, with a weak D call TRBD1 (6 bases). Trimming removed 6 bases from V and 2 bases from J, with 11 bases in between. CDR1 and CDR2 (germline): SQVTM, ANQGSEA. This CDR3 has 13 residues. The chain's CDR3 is CSVQGPGNQPQHF. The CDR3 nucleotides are TGCAGCGTACAGGGTCCGGGCAATCAGCCCCAGCATTTT.

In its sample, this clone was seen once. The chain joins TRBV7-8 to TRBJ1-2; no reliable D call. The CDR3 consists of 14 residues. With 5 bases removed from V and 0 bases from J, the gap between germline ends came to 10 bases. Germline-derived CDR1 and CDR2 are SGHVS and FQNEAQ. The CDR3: CASSPRIANYGYTF. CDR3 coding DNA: TGTGCCAGCAGCCCTAGGATAGCTAACTATGGCTACACCTTC.

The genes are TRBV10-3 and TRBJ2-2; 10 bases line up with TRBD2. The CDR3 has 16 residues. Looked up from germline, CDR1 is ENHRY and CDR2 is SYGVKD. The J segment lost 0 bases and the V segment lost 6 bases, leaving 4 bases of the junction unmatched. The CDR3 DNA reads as TGTGCCATCAGAGTAACTAGCGGGACGAACACCGGGGAGCTGTTTTTT. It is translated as CAIRVTSGTNTGELFF.

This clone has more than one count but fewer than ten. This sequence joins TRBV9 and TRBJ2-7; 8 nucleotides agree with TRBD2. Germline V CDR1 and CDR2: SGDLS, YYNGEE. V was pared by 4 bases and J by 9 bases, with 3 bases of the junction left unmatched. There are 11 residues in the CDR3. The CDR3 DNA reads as TGTGCCAGCAGCCCCGGGAGGGGGCAGTACTTC. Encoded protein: CASSPGRGQYF.

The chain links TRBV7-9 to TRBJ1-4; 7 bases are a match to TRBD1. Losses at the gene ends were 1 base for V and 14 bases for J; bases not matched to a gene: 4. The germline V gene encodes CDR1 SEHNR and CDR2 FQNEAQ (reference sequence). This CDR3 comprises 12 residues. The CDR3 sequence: CASSLDGTDLFF. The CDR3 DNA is TGTGCCAGCAGCTTAGATGGGACAGACCTGTTTTTT.

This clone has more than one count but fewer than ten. The chain's CDR3 is CASTNRGSTDTQYF. The CDR3 DNA is TGTGCCAGCACTAATCGGGGGAGCACAGATACGCAGTATTTT. This rearrangement joins TRBV2 to TRBJ2-3, with D perhaps matching TRBD2 (6 bases). The CDR3 is 14 residues long. CDR1 SNHLY and CDR2 FYNNEI come from the germline V gene. Trimming took 7 bases from V and 0 from J, leaving 11 bases between them.

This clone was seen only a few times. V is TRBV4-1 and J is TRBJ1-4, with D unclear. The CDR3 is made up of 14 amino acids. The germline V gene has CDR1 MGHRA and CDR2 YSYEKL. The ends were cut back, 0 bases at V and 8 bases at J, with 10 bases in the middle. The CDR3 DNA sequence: TGCGCCAGCAGCCAAGATAGCCTGATGGAAAAACTGTTTTTT. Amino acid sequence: CASSQDSLMEKLFF.

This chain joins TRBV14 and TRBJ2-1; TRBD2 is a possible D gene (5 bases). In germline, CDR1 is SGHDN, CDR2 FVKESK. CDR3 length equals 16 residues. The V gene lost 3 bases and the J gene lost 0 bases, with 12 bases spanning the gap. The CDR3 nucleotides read TGTGCCAGCAGCCAGGGTAGCGCGAACTCCTACAATGAGCAGTTCTTC. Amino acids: CASSQGSANSYNEQFF.

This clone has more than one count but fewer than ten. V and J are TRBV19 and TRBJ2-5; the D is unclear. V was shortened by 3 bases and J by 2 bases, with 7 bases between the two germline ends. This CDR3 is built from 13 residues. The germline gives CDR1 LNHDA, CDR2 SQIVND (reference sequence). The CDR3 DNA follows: TGTGCCAGTAGTATCTGGCAGCAAGAGACCCAGTACTTC. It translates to CASSIWQQETQYF.

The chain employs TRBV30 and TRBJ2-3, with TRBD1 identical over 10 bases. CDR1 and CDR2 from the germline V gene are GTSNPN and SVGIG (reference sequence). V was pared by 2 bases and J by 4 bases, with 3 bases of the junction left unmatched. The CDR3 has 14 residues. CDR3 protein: CAWSSGTGADTQYF. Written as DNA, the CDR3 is TGTGCCTGGAGTTCCGGGACAGGGGCAGATACGCAGTATTTT.

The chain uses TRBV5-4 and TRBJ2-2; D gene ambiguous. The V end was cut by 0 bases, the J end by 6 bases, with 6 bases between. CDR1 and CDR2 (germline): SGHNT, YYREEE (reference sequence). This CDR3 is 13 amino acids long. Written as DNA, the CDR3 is TGTGCCAGCAGCTTGGCACGGGCCGGGGAGCTGTTTTTT. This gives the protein CASSLARAGELFF.